The 29 T cell receptor beta chains below were found in one sample sequenced in a study of cytomegalovirus exposure and HLA in healthy donors. 13 Jbeta primers and 60 Vbeta primers were used for the PCR. Clones were sequenced by immunoSEQ multiplex PCR, and TCRdb holds only the in-frame ones, with some missing. The sample carries about 59,000 clones, less than 85% recorded once. Sequenced input: PBMCs. The receptors come from a man aged 30-40 years in good health and CMV-seropositive.

The chain recombines TRBV28 with TRBJ2-3; 9 bases match TRBD2. In germline, CDR1 is MDHEN, CDR2 SYDVKM. The CDR3 loop spans 17 amino acids. With V trimmed by 2 bases and J by 1 base, 7 bases remained unmatched. The CDR3 is CASSLAYRLAGTDTQYF. The DNA for the CDR3 is TGTGCCAGCAGTTTAGCCTACAGACTAGCGGGCACAGATACGCAGTATTTT.

Written as DNA, the CDR3 is TGTGCCATCAGCTCCGGACAGGGAGCCTACAATGAGCAGTTCTTC. Its protein is CAISSGQGAYNEQFF. The rearrangement uses TRBV10-3 and TRBJ2-1; TRBD1 matches 8 bases. The V segment lost 6 bases and the J segment 2 bases; nucleotides outside the gene matches: 6. The V gene's germline CDR1 is ENHRY and CDR2 SYGVKD. This CDR3 has 15 amino acids.

V and J are TRBV28 and TRBJ1-2; D gene unclear. The CDR3 is 13 residues long. Germline V CDR1 and CDR2: MDHEN, SYDVKM. The ends were cut back, 6 bases at V and 8 bases at J, with 16 bases in the middle. DNA of the CDR3: TGTGCCAGCAGCTCAGTAGCTGTCCGAGGCTACACCTTC. Translation gives CASSSVAVRGYTF.

This rearrangement joins TRBV5-1 to TRBJ2-7; no firm D call. Trimming shortened V by 4 bases and J by 5 bases, and 10 bases separated the two germline ends. Germline lookup yields CDR1 SGHRS and CDR2 YFSETQ. The CDR3 extends over 12 amino acids. The CDR3 DNA sequence: TGCGCCAGCAGCGCAGTTCTCAACGAGCAGTACTTC. Its translation is CASSAVLNEQYF.

The rearrangement joins TRBV15 to TRBJ2-1; 7 bases are a match to TRBD2. Germline assignment: CDR1 LNHNV and CDR2 YYDKDF (reference sequence). With 3 bases clipped from V and 0 bases from J, the junction kept 2 bases outside the gene matches. CDR3 length equals 15 residues. DNA of the CDR3: TGTGCCACCAGCAGGGGGGGGGTCTCCTACAATGAGCAGTTCTTC. Protein product: CATSRGGVSYNEQFF.

This chain uses TRBV5-8 with TRBJ1-5; D is unresolved. The CDR3 is made up of 12 amino acids. Per germline, CDR1 SGHTS and CDR2 YDEGEE. V was pared by 0 bases and J by 5 bases, with 3 bases between. The DNA for the CDR3 is TGTGCCAGCAGCTTGGGAGATCAGCCCCAGCATTTT. It yields the protein CASSLGDQPQHF.

The chain couples TRBV19 to TRBJ2-1; 7 nucleotides line up with TRBD2. Germline CDR1 reads LNHDA; CDR2 reads SQIVND (reference sequence). The CDR3 contains 14 residues. J lost 2 bases, V lost 7 bases, and 5 bases had no gene match. The CDR3 loop is CASNRAGTYNEQFF. CDR3 sequence (DNA): TGTGCCAGTAATAGAGCGGGAACCTACAATGAGCAGTTCTTC.

The chain couples TRBV5-4 to TRBJ2-3; 7 nucleotides match TRBD2. From germline, CDR1 is SGHNT and CDR2 YYREEE (reference sequence). V gave up 0 bases and J gave up 2 bases; unmatched junction bases: 3. The CDR3 length is 15 residues. The CDR3: CASSLGGGNTDTQYF. The CDR3 DNA is TGTGCCAGCAGCTTGGGCGGGGGTAACACAGATACGCAGTATTTT.

This clone came up a few times. The rearrangement uses TRBV6-6 and TRBJ2-7; TRBD1 agrees at 7 bases. Germline V gene lookup returns CDR1 MNHNY and CDR2 SVGAGI (reference sequence). V gave up 7 bases and J gave up 7 bases; unmatched junction bases: 10. This CDR3 region has 13 residues. CDR3 DNA sequence: TGTGCCAGCACCGGGACAGACCTTAATGAGCAGTACTTC. Translation gives CASTGTDLNEQYF.

This chain links TRBV18 with TRBJ1-2; the match to TRBD1 covers 9 bases. Trimming removed 4 bases from V and 6 bases from J; junction bases left unmatched: 3. Germline values: CDR1 KGHSH, CDR2 LQKENI. This CDR3 contains 13 residues. The CDR3 region is CASSLQGADGYTF. DNA of the CDR3: TGTGCCAGCTCACTACAGGGGGCGGATGGCTACACCTTC.

This clone has a single count. CDR3 bases: TGTGCCAGCAGCGGTAGGACGGGATCTGGAAACACCATATATTTT. Protein product: CASSGRTGSGNTIYF. The V call is TRBV9, the J call TRBJ1-3, with no clear D. The V and J ends lost 3 bases and 1 base respectively, with 11 bases between them. Germline values: CDR1 SGDLS, CDR2 YYNGEE. The CDR3 runs 15 residues.

This chain connects TRBV7-9 to TRBJ2-7, with 11 bases that match TRBD2. The V gene's germline CDR1 is SEHNR and CDR2 FQNEAQ (reference sequence). This CDR3 is 16 amino acids long. With 0 bases clipped from V and 2 bases from J, the junction kept 3 bases outside the gene matches. The CDR3: CASSLALAGGTYEQYF. The CDR3 DNA is TGTGCCAGCAGCTTAGCTTTAGCGGGGGGGACCTACGAGCAGTACTTC.

The chain employs TRBV7-3 and TRBJ1-1; maybe TRBD1 (6 bases). The CDR3 is 13 residues long. The V gene's germline CDR1 is SGHTA and CDR2 FQGTGA. Between the trimmed V and J ends, which lost 6 bases and 4 bases, there was a span of 12 bases. The CDR3 DNA is TGTGCCAGCAGTCTGGACAGAGCCACTGAAGCTTTCTTT. Translating it yields CASSLDRATEAFF.

The J gene is TRBJ1-3, the V gene TRBV5-5; perhaps TRBD1 as D (5 bases). The CDR3 runs to 16 residues. V lost 4 bases to trimming and J lost 1 base, with 15 bases between them. The germline CDR1 and CDR2 sequences are SGHKS and YYEKEE (reference sequence). Here the CDR3 DNA reads TGTGCCAGCAGCGGCTCTGACAGAAGATCTGGAAACACCATATATTTT. Protein sequence: CASSGSDRRSGNTIYF.

Only a few counts were recorded for this clone. The genes are TRBV11-2 and TRBJ1-1, with D unclear. The CDR3 contains 12 residues. The germline V gene has CDR1 SGHAT and CDR2 FQNNGV. V was trimmed by 3 bases and J by 10 bases, leaving 12 bases between them. CDR3 sequence: CASSLMTPRAFF. The CDR3 DNA reads TGTGCCAGCAGCTTGATGACACCTCGAGCTTTCTTT.

The rearrangement links TRBV29-1 to TRBJ2-7; 11 positions match TRBD1. Germline CDR1 SQVTM, CDR2 ANQGSEA. This CDR3 has 13 residues. After removal of 6 bases from V and 2 bases from J, the junction contained 3 bases not matched to a gene. CDR3 loop: CSVTDRGPYEQYF. Written as DNA, the CDR3 is TGCAGCGTAACGGACAGGGGGCCCTACGAGCAGTACTTC.

The chain employs TRBV6-6 and TRBJ2-1, with unresolved D. The germline V gene has CDR1 MNHNY and CDR2 SVGAGI (reference sequence). The V end lost 2 bases, the J end lost 5 bases, and 7 bases lay between the germline ends. This CDR3 has 13 residues. The CDR3 here is CASSYLQDNEQFF. Here the CDR3 DNA reads TGTGCCAGCAGTTACCTTCAGGACAATGAGCAGTTCTTC.

The gene calls are TRBV9 and TRBJ2-1, with 7 bases fitting TRBD1. CDR3 length equals 15 residues. Germline CDR1 and CDR2: SGDLS and YYNGEE. V lost 2 bases and J lost 8; bases outside the gene matches: 10. CDR3 sequence (DNA): TGTGCCAGCAGCGTCTCCGGGACAGCCCACGATGAGCAGTTCTTC. Translating it yields CASSVSGTAHDEQFF.

This sequence joins TRBV28 and TRBJ1-1; 12 nucleotides line up with TRBD1. The CDR3 runs to 16 residues. CDR1 MDHEN and CDR2 SYDVKM come from the germline V gene. After removal of 10 bases from V and 1 base from J, the junction contained 10 bases not matched to a gene. The CDR3 nucleotides are TGTGCCACCGTCACCGGGACAGGGGGCAGGAACACTGAAGCTTTCTTT. Its translation: CATVTGTGGRNTEAFF.

CDR3: CASSRGTGSQPQHF. Written as DNA, the CDR3 is TGTGCCAGCAGCCGCGGGACAGGGAGTCAGCCCCAGCATTTT. The chain carries TRBV5-6 and TRBJ1-5, with 9 bases identical to TRBD1. This CDR3 comprises 14 residues. The junction had 5 bases not matched to a gene; V was cut back by 4 bases and J by 6 bases. Germline lookup yields CDR1 SGHDT and CDR2 YYEEEE.

This clone was seen more than once but under ten times. The CDR3 DNA follows: TGTGCCAGCAGTGAATTCGAGGGGAGGGCGAATTCACCCCTCCACTTT. Translating gives CASSEFEGRANSPLHF. This chain uses TRBV25-1 with TRBJ1-6; D may be TRBD1 (5 bases). The length of the CDR3 is 16 residues. The V and J ends lost 1 base and 7 bases respectively, with 14 bases between them. Germline assignment: CDR1 MGHDK and CDR2 SYGVNS.

In nucleotides, the CDR3 is TGCAGCGTGGGTGACAGGGTCGGCTACACCTTC. Translating it yields CSVGDRVGYTF. The rearrangement links TRBV29-1 to TRBJ1-2, with TRBD1 identical over 7 bases. CDR3 length: 11 residues. Trimming cost V 6 bases and J 8 bases; bases outside gene matches: 6. Per the germline V gene, CDR1 is SQVTM and CDR2 is ANQGSEA.

The genes are TRBV5-4 and TRBJ1-2; the D gene is possibly TRBD1 (6 bases). The V end lost 0 bases, the J end lost 5 bases, and 11 bases lay between the germline ends. CDR1 SGHNT and CDR2 YYREEE come from the germline V gene (reference sequence). The CDR3 is 14 residues long. CDR3 amino acids: CASSLVGAAYGYTF. CDR3 DNA sequence: TGTGCCAGCAGCTTGGTGGGGGCAGCTTATGGCTACACCTTC.

This clone was recorded a few times. V gene TRBV28 combines with J gene TRBJ1-4; no clear D gene. The CDR3 consists of 14 residues. Trimming took off 7 bases at V and 8 bases at J, with 17 bases between the two ends. Germline V gene lookup returns CDR1 MDHEN and CDR2 SYDVKM. The CDR3 region has the DNA TGTGCCAGCACTGACTCCCGGGGAAACGAAAAACTGTTTTTT. Translation gives CASTDSRGNEKLFF.

This chain links TRBV2 with TRBJ1-3; D is unresolved. The V gene's germline CDR1 is SNHLY and CDR2 FYNNEI. Trimming cost V 5 bases and J 4 bases, with 3 bases left between them. CDR3 length: 11 residues. Here the CDR3 reads CASSQGNTIYF. Here the CDR3 DNA reads TGTGCCAGCAGTCAGGGAAACACCATATATTTT.

This clone was seen only once. The V and J genes are TRBV6-6 and TRBJ1-2, with D perhaps TRBD1 (6 bases). V was trimmed by 9 bases and J by 4 bases, leaving 18 bases between them. Germline V gene sequence: CDR1 MNHNY, CDR2 SVGAGI (reference sequence). The CDR3 has 14 amino acids. The CDR3 region is CASRNRDRIYGYTF. The CDR3 DNA reads as TGTGCCAGTAGGAACAGGGACCGCATCTATGGCTACACCTTC.

The chain carries TRBV9 and TRBJ1-2, with D perhaps TRBD1 (5 bases). The germline V gene has CDR1 SGDLS and CDR2 YYNGEE. Between the trimmed V and J ends, which lost 4 bases and 3 bases, there was a span of 13 bases. The CDR3 spans 14 residues. The CDR3, as DNA: TGTGCCAGCAGCCCAACCCTCAGGGACTATGGCTACACCTTC. This encodes CASSPTLRDYGYTF. The full variable domain, its missing parts supplied by reference TRBV9 and TRBJ1-2, is DSGVTQTPKHLITATGQRVTLRCSPRSGDLSVYWYQQSLDQGLQFLIQYYNGEERAKGNILERFSAQQFPDLHSELNLSSLELGDSALYFCASSPTLRDYGYTFGSGTRLTVV.

This chain uses TRBV4-3 with TRBJ1-3; the D is unclear. V lost 0 bases and J lost 4, with 13 bases in between. Germline CDR1 is LGHNA and CDR2 is YSLEER. The CDR3 totals 16 residues. CDR3 nucleotide sequence: TGCGCCAGCAGCCAAGACCGCGGGCCCCTCGGAAACACCATATATTTT. This sequence encodes CASSQDRGPLGNTIYF.

The chain links TRBV5-1 to TRBJ1-1; 8 bases line up with TRBD1. The CDR3 extends over 14 amino acids. The trim removed 3 bases at V and 1 base at J, leaving 2 bases unmatched. Germline values: CDR1 SGHRS, CDR2 YFSETQ. In DNA form, the CDR3 reads TGCGCCAGCAGCTGGGGACAGGCGAACACTGAAGCTTTCTTT. Translated, it gives CASSWGQANTEAFF.